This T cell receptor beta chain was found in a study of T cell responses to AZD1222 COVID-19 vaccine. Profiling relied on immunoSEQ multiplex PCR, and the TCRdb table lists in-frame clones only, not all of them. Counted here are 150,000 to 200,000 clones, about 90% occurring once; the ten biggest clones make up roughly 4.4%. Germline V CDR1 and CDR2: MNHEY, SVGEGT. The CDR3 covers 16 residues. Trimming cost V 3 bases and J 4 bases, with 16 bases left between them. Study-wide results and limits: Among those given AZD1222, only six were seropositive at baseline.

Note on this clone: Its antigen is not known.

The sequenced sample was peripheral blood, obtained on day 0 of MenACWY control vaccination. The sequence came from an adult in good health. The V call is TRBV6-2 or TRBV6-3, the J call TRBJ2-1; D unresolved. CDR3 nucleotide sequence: TGTGCCAGCAGTTATTTGGGCGCTACCAGGTACAATGAGCAGTTCTTC. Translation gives CASSYLGATRYNEQFF.